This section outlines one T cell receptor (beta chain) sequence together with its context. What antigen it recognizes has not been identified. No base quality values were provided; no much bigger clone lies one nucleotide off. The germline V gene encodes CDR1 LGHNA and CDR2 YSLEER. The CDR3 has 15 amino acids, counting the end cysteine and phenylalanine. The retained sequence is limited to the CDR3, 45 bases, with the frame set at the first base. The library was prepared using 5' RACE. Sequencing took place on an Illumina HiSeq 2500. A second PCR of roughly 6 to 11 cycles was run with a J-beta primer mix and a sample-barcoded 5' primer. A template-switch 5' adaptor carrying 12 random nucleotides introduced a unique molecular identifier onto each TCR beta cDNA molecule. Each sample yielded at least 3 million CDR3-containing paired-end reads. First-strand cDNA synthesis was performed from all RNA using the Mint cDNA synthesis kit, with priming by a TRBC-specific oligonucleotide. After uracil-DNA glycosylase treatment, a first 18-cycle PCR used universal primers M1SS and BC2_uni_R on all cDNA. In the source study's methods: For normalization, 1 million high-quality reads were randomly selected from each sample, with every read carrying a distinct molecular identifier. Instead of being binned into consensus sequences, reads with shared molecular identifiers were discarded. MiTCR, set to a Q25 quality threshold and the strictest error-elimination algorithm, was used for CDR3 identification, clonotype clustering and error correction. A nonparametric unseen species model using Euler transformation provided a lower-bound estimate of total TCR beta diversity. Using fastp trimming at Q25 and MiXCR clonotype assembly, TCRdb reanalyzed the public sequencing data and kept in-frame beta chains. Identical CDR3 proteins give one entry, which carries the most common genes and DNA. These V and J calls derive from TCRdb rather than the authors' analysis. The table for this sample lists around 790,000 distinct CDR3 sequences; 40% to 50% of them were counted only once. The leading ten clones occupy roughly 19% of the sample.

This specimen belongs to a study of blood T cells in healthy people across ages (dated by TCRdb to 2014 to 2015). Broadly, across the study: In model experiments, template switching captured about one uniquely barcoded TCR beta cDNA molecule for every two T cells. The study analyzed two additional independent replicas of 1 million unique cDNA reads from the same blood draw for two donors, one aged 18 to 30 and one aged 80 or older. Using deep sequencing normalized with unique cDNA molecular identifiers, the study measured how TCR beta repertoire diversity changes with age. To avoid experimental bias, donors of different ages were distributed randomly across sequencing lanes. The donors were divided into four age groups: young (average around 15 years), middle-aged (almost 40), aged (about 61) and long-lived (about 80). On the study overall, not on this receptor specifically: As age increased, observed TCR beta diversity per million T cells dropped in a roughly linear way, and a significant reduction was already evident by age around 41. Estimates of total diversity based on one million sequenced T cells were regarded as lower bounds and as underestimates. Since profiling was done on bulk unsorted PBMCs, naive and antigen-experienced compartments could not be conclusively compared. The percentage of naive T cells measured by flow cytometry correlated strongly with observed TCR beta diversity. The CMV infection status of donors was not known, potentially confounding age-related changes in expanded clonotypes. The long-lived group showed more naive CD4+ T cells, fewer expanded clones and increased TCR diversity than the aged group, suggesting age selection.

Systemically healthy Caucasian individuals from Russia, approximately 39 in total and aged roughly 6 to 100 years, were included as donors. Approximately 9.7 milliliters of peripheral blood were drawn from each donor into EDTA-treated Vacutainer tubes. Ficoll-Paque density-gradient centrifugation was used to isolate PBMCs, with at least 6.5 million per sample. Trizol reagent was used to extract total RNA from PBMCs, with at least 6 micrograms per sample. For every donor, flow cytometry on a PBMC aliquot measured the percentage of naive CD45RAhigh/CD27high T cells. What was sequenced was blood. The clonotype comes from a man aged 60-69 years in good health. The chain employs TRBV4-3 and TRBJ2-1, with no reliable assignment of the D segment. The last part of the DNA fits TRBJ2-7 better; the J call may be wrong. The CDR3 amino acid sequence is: CASSQEGLTYNEQYF. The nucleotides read TGCGCCAGCAGCCAAGAAGGATTGACTTACAATGAGCAGTACTTC.